This TCR beta chain was obtained from a study of blood T cell repertoires in COVID-19. Study-wide background: Researchers got acute and convalescent COVID-19 samples from the United States, Italy and Spain.

The germline gives CDR1 KGHSH, CDR2 LQKENI. The CDR3 is 14 amino acids. Deletions cut 1 base from V and 1 base from J, with 7 bases between. Turning to this clone: Other DNA sequences in the sample encode the same CDR3.

Sequenced by immunoSEQ multiplex PCR; TCRdb stores in-frame clones only, minus some. The sample comprises 160,000 or so clones, approximately 83% of which are singletons, and 10% to 15% rests with the top ten. Input material: peripheral blood. V is TRBV18 and J is TRBJ2-5; D is ambiguous. This sequence originates from a man in his 70s who had recovered from COVID-19. The CDR3 loop is CASSPRQAQETQYF. For the CDR3, the DNA is TGTGCCAGCTCACCACGGCAGGCCCAAGAGACCCAGTACTTC.